This T cell receptor (beta chain) was obtained from a study of OX40 agonist ivuxolimab in advanced cancers. Study as a whole: Ivuxolimab, which is an agonistic anti-OX40 (CD134) antibody, was administered to the patients.

With respect to this clone: Its antigen remains unidentified.

J lost 5 bases, V lost 4 bases, and 8 bases had no gene match. Germline V CDR1 and CDR2: SGHKS, YYEKEE (reference sequence). The CDR3 spans 15 residues. Study findings and constraints: CD4+ T cells averaged fewer expanded clones than CD8+ T cells. The CD4+ and CD8+ T cells in the blood had expanded clonally by week 6 at 0.1 to 3.0 mg/kg. Partly responding patients at 0.1-3.0 mg/kg showed some of the smallest clonal expansion.

The data were produced by immunoSEQ multiplex PCR, yet TCRdb's version contains in-frame clones alone and is incomplete. This table has tens of thousands of clones, 84% appearing once. The sequence was obtained from an adult with an advanced solid tumor such as melanoma, head and neck, liver or kidney cancer. The V and J genes are TRBV5-5 and TRBJ2-3; 9 nucleotides match TRBD2. The sequencing used CD4+ or CD8+ T cells sorted from blood, collected in a trial of the OX40 agonist ivuxolimab. CDR3 DNA sequence: TGTGCCAGCAGCCTCCAGCGGGAGGTGGTAGATACGCAGTATTTT. It is translated as CASSLQREVVDTQYF.